The T cell receptor (beta chain) described here comes from a study of graft-versus-host responses after intestinal transplantation. The table came from immunoSEQ multiplex PCR; TCRdb's copy has only in-frame clones and leaves some out. Of around 95,000 clones in the sample, more than 75% were seen once. About this clone: As yet, its antigen is unknown.

The germline V and J ends were trimmed by 8 bases and 4 bases, with 17 bases remaining between them. The CDR3 sequence is 14 residues long. Germline values: CDR1 MGHDK, CDR2 SYGVNS. The chain combines TRBV25-1 with TRBJ1-1, with D possibly matching TRBD1 (6 bases). The receptor was derived from a human donor who was the organ donor for an intestinal transplant. The starting material was unstimulated CD4+ T cells sorted from spleen or lymph node cells, obtained before transplant. CDR3 amino acids: CASDKGGLSTEAFF. The CDR3 DNA sequence: TGTGCCAGCGACAAGGGGGGGTTGAGCACTGAAGCTTTCTTT.